This passage covers 5 T cell receptor beta chains from one sample sequenced in a study of spatial heterogeneity in lung cancer. The time point was: sample taken at primary tumor resection. TCRdb ran MiXCR on the 5' RACE reads and lists one entry per CDR3 protein. The data show 23,000 or so distinct CDR3 sequences, with around 4.5% seen just once and about 5% held by the top ten. The sample consisted of PBMCs, taken at surgery. The receptors derive from a male donor with early-stage non-small cell lung cancer.

Judged by abundance, this clonotype is medium-sized. This chain uses TRBV5-1 with TRBJ2-2; D uncertain. V dropped 4 bases and J dropped 0 bases, with 10 bases sitting between them. The CDR3 runs 15 residues. From germline, CDR1 is SGHRS and CDR2 YFSETQ. Here the CDR3 DNA reads TGCGCCAGCAGCCCCCGGGCCACGAACACCGGGGAGCTGTTTTTT. This codes for CASSPRATNTGELFF.

This clonotype has only a few counts. V and J are TRBV28 and TRBJ2-5; maybe TRBD1 (7 bases). CDR3 length equals 14 residues. The germline CDR1 and CDR2 sequences are MDHEN and SYDVKM. V was cut by 6 bases and J by 2 bases, with 13 bases left in between. The CDR3 here is CASSRGTVQETQYF. The CDR3 region has the DNA TGTGCCAGCAGCCGCGGGACAGTTCAAGAGACCCAGTACTTC.

At least ten counts were recorded for this clonotype. This chain uses TRBV11-2 with TRBJ2-6; D not resolved. CDR1 and CDR2 (germline): SGHAT, FQNNGV. The CDR3 consists of 15 residues. V was cut by 4 bases and J by 4 bases, with 11 bases left in between. The CDR3 region has the DNA TGTGCCAGCAGCTCCCCCTCTGCCGGGGCCAACGTCCTGACTTTC. As protein: CASSSPSAGANVLTF.

A remark on this clonotype: A read error is possible here, since a much larger clone lies one base away. The CDR3 here is CVIEEGLNTGELFF. The CDR3 nucleotides read TGTGTCATCGAGGAGGGGCTCAACACCGGGGAGCTGTTTTTT. The chain uses TRBV10-3 and TRBJ2-2, with D perhaps matching TRBD2 (6 bases). There are 14 residues in the CDR3. Looked up from germline, CDR1 is ENHRY and CDR2 is SYGVKD.

The rearrangement links TRBV29-1 to TRBJ2-3; the D is unclear. Trimming left V 4 bases short and J 2 bases short, with 7 bases between. The length of the CDR3 is 12 residues. Germline CDR1 reads SQVTM; CDR2 reads ANQGSEA. The CDR3, as DNA: TGCAGCGTTGTGTTAGTCACAGATACGCAGTATTTT. Residues: CSVVLVTDTQYF.